This TCR beta chain comes out of a study of T cells in narcolepsy. Assay: immunoSEQ multiplex PCR; the TCRdb copy retains only in-frame clones and omits some. The sample consists of tens of thousands of clones, around 80% of them appearing once. The CDR3 covers 14 residues. Germline V lookup: CDR1 MGHRA, CDR2 YSYEKL. Trimming cost V 1 base and J 2 bases, with 5 bases left between them. V and J are TRBV4-1 and TRBJ2-2; D unclear. The TCR comes from a human donor with narcolepsy. Sequences were obtained from CD45RA- memory CD4+ T cells from PBMCs. The CDR3 protein is CASSQVGNTGELFF. CDR3 DNA sequence: TGCGCCAGCAGCCAAGTCGGCAACACCGGGGAGCTGTTTTTT.